Presented here are 2 T cell receptor beta chains from one specimen sequenced in a study of blood T cell repertoires in COVID-19. Here immunoSEQ multiplex PCR was the method, and the copy in TCRdb shows in-frame clones only, minus some. The data show a few hundred thousand clones, under 90% seen once. The sequenced sample was peripheral blood. These receptors originate from a young woman with acute or convalescent COVID-19.

This clone turned up a few times. The chain employs TRBV5-4 and TRBJ1-1; TRBD1 aligns across 8 bases. V gave up 3 bases and J gave up 5 bases; unmatched junction bases: 6. CDR1 SGHNT and CDR2 YYREEE come from the germline V gene (reference sequence). There are 14 residues in the CDR3. The chain's CDR3 is CASSWETGVTEAFF. DNA for the CDR3: TGTGCCAGCAGCTGGGAGACAGGGGTGACTGAAGCTTTCTTT.

The chain carries TRBV28 and TRBJ2-3, with 10 nucleotides matching TRBD1. CDR1 MDHEN and CDR2 SYDVKM come from the germline V gene. J lost 4 bases, V lost 4 bases, and 5 bases had no gene match. The CDR3 has 15 residues. CDR3 sequence (DNA): TGTGCCAGCAGTTCCGACAGGGGGCGGGCAGATACGCAGTATTTT. Residues: CASSSDRGRADTQYF.